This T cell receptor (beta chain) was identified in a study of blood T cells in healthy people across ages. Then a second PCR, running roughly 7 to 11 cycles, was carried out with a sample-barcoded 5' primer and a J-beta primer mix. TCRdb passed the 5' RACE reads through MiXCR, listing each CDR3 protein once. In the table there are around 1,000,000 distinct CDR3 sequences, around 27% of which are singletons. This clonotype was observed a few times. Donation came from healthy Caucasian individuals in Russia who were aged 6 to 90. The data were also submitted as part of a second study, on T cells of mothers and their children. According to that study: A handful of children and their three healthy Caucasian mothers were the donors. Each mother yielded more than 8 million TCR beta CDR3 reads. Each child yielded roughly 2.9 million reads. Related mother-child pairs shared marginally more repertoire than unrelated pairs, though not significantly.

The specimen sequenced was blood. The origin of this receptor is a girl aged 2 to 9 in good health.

CDR3 nucleotides: TGCGCCAGCAGCCAGCTACCTGTAGTGGGAGAGACCCAGTACTTC. It translates to CASSQLPVVGETQYF. This chain connects TRBV4-3 to TRBJ2-5, with D uncertain. V was trimmed by 3 bases and J by 4 bases, leaving 15 bases between them. The CDR3 is made up of 15 amino acids. The germline V gene has CDR1 LGHNA and CDR2 YSLEER.